Shown below are 17 T cell receptor beta chains from a single sample sequenced in a study of T cells in localized non-small cell lung cancer. Sequencing was performed with immunoSEQ multiplex PCR; in TCRdb, only in-frame clones are kept and a portion is missing. This sample has about 9,800 clones, with under 50% found just once. The specimen comprised lymph node tissue, sampled before any cancer treatment. The receptors were sampled from a woman between 35 and 75 years old with stage I lung adenocarcinoma.

In this sample, this clone turned up a few times. V and J are TRBV6-7 and TRBJ2-2; D assignment may be TRBD1 or TRBD2 (7 bases each). TRBV6-7 is an open reading frame, and its role is uncertain. CDR3 length: 17 amino acids. V dropped 3 bases and J dropped 1 base, with 15 bases sitting between them. The CDR3 sequence: CASSYDPGGVNTGELFF. CDR3 in DNA: TGTGCCAGCAGTTATGACCCAGGGGGGGTGAACACCGGGGAGCTGTTTTTT.

The chain joins TRBV14 to TRBJ2-1, with TRBD1 as a possible D gene (6 bases). The V end was cut by 1 base, the J end by 7 bases, with 11 bases between. The germline V gene encodes CDR1 SGHDN and CDR2 FVKESK. This CDR3 is built from 14 residues. CDR3 DNA sequence: TGTGCCAGCAGCCAAGGGTACAGGGAGAATGAGCAGTTCTTC. The encoded protein is CASSQGYRENEQFF.

The gene calls are TRBV19 and TRBJ2-5; D possibly matches TRBD1 or TRBD2 (6 bases each). This CDR3 has 13 amino acids. V lost 5 bases, J lost 8 bases, and 15 bases lay in between. Germline V gene sequence: CDR1 LNHDA, CDR2 SQIVND (reference sequence). This CDR3 is CASSPGGVVTQYF. The CDR3 DNA follows: TGTGCCAGTAGTCCCGGGGGCGTAGTAACCCAGTACTTC.

This clone occurred a few times. V gene TRBV6-8 combines with J gene TRBJ2-3; 11 bases are shared with TRBD2. Germline lookup yields CDR1 MNHGY and CDR2 SAAAGT. J gave up 0 bases and V 6 bases, and 11 bases lay outside the gene matches. This CDR3 is built from 18 residues. CDR3 DNA sequence: TGTGCCAGCAGGAAGATAGCGGGGGGGGTACTTAGCACAGATACGCAGTATTTT. Protein: CASRKIAGGVLSTDTQYF.

V is TRBV12-5 and J is TRBJ2-2; 7 nucleotides agree with TRBD1. In germline, CDR1 is LGHNT, CDR2 FRNRAP. The CDR3 contains 16 residues. V lost 2 bases and J lost 6; bases outside the gene matches: 9. CDR3 in DNA: TGTGCTAGTGGTTTGAGACAGGGTAGTTTTCCCGGGGAGCTGTTTTTT. Amino acids: CASGLRQGSFPGELFF.

The chain has TRBV19 and TRBJ2-3; 7 bases are a match to TRBD1. The CDR3 runs to 14 residues. V shed 10 bases, J shed 2 bases, and the junction held 9 bases outside the gene matches. Looked up from germline, CDR1 is LNHDA and CDR2 is SQIVND (reference sequence). The CDR3 nucleotides read TGTGCCACCGCCAGGGGGAAGATCACAGATACGCAGTATTTT. The encoded protein is CATARGKITDTQYF.

This clone was found a few times. V gene TRBV6-7 combines with J gene TRBJ2-2; D perhaps matches TRBD2 (6 bases). TRBV6-7 is given ORF status, its function remaining uncertain. This CDR3 region has 17 residues. Trimming left V 4 bases short and J 1 base short, with 16 bases between. CDR3: CASSWGFAGRNTGELFF. The CDR3 DNA reads TGTGCCAGCAGTTGGGGGTTTGCGGGGAGGAACACCGGGGAGCTGTTTTTT.

The rearrangement links TRBV30 to TRBJ1-6, with D perhaps TRBD1 (6 bases). Germline V gene data show CDR1 as GTSNPN and CDR2 as SVGIG (reference sequence). Trimming took off 3 bases at V and 9 bases at J, with 9 bases between the two ends. The CDR3 has 12 residues. The CDR3 DNA reads TGTGCCTGGAGCCGGACAGTTTCACCCCTCCACTTT. This gives the protein CAWSRTVSPLHF.

The CDR3 region is CASKGYRNLNQPQHF. DNA of the CDR3: TGTGCCAGCAAGGGTTACAGGAATCTCAATCAGCCCCAGCATTTT. The V and J genes are TRBV2 and TRBJ1-5, with a tentative D call TRBD1 (5 bases). CDR3 length: 15 residues. CDR1 is SNHLY, CDR2 FYNNEI, per germline. The germline V and J ends were trimmed by 7 bases and 3 bases, with 16 bases remaining between them.

The chain carries TRBV15 and TRBJ1-2; 9 bases line up with TRBD1. Germline V gives CDR1 LNHNV, CDR2 YYDKDF (reference sequence). After removal of 2 bases from V and 3 bases from J, the junction contained 4 bases not matched to a gene. CDR3 size: 15 residues. Written as DNA, the CDR3 is TGTGCCACCAGCAGAAACAGGGGGCTAGACTATGGCTACACCTTC. It yields the protein CATSRNRGLDYGYTF.

The V and J genes are TRBV18 and TRBJ1-1, with D perhaps matching TRBD1 (5 bases). Germline V gene data show CDR1 as KGHSH and CDR2 as LQKENI. The CDR3 contains 14 residues. Trimming shortened V by 3 bases and J by 1 base, and 9 bases separated the two germline ends. In DNA form, the CDR3 reads TGTGCCAGCTCACCGGGGCGGGGGAACACTGAAGCTTTCTTT. It is translated as CASSPGRGNTEAFF.

The V call is TRBV14, the J call TRBJ2-6; perhaps TRBD1 as D (5 bases). The CDR3 totals 15 residues. CDR1 is SGHDN and CDR2 is FVKESK in the germline V gene. Trimming pared 3 bases from V and 2 bases from J, leaving 8 bases between. CDR3 sequence reads: CASSHRAPGANVLTF. The CDR3 region has the DNA TGTGCCAGCAGCCACAGGGCTCCTGGGGCCAACGTCCTGACTTTC. Variable domain in full (rest from reference TRBV14 and TRBJ2-6): EAGVTQFPSHSVIEKGQTVTLRCDPISGHDNLYWYRRVMGKEIKFLLHFVKESKQDESGMPNNRFLAERTGGTYSTLKVQPAELEDSGVYFCASSHRAPGANVLTFGAGSRLTVL.

The V call is TRBV6-8, the J call TRBJ1-2; 7 positions agree with TRBD1. Unmatched junction bases numbered 9, after V lost 4 bases and J lost 7 bases. The length of the CDR3 is 14 residues. Germline values: CDR1 MNHGY, CDR2 SAAAGT. CDR3 protein: CASSLDRDSIGYTF. CDR3 coding DNA: TGTGCCAGCAGTTTGGACCGGGACAGTATTGGCTACACCTTC.

The chain is built from TRBV9 and TRBJ2-1, with 8 bases fitting TRBD2. The CDR3 has 17 amino acids. The V and J ends lost 0 bases and 2 bases, in that order; junction bases with no gene match: 7. Germline V gives CDR1 SGDLS, CDR2 YYNGEE. CDR3 coding DNA: TGTGCCAGCAGCGTAGGAGTTAATAGCGGGACCTACAATGAGCAGTTCTTC. Amino acids: CASSVGVNSGTYNEQFF.

V gene TRBV19 combines with J gene TRBJ2-1; maybe TRBD2 (7 bases). CDR3 length: 15 residues. Germline CDR1 reads LNHDA; CDR2 reads SQIVND (reference sequence). V lost 1 base, J lost 7 bases, and 14 bases lay in between. The CDR3 here is CASSIVLRGGNEQFF. The CDR3, as DNA: TGTGCCAGTAGTATAGTTTTGAGGGGGGGGAATGAGCAGTTCTTC.

This clone has more than one count but fewer than ten. CDR3 bases: TGTGCCAGCCGTCCGGCGAGGAGGCCCCACAATGAGCAGTTCTTC. Translation: CASRPARRPHNEQFF. The genes are TRBV6-7 and TRBJ2-1, with TRBD2 as a possible D gene (5 bases). TRBV6-7 is marked as an open reading frame, function uncertain. V was clipped by 8 bases and J by 5 bases, with 19 bases between them. CDR3 length: 15 residues.

The J gene is TRBJ1-1, the V gene TRBV18; D remains unclear. This CDR3 has 16 residues. The germline V gene has CDR1 KGHSH and CDR2 LQKENI. V lost 0 bases, J lost 0 bases, and 11 bases lay in between. The CDR3 spells CASSPPGKILNTEAFF. The CDR3 nucleotides read TGTGCCAGCTCACCACCAGGGAAGATTTTGAACACTGAAGCTTTCTTT.